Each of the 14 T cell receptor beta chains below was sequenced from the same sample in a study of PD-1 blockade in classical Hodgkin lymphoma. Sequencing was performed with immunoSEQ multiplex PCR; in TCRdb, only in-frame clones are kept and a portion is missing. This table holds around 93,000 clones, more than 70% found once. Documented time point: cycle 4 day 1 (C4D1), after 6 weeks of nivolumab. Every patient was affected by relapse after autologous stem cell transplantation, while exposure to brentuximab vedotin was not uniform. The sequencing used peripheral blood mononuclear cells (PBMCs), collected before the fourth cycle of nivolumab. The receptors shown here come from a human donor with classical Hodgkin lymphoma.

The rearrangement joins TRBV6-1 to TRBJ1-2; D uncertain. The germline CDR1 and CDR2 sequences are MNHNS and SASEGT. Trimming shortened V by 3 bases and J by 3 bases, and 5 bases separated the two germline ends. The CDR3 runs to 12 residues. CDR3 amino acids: CASSETDYGYTF. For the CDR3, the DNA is TGTGCCAGCAGTGAGACCGACTATGGCTACACCTTC.

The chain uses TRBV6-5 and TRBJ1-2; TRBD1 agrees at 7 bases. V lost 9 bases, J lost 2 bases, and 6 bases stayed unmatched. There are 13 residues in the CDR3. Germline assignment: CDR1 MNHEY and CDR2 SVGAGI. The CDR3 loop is CASRDSRNYGYTF. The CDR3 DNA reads TGTGCCAGTCGGGACAGCCGGAACTATGGCTACACCTTC.

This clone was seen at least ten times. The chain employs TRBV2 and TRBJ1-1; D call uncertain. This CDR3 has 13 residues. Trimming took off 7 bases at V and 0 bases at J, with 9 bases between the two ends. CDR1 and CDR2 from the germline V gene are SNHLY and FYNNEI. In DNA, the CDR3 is TGTGCCAGCAAGAGACTACTGAACACTGAAGCTTTCTTT. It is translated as CASKRLLNTEAFF.

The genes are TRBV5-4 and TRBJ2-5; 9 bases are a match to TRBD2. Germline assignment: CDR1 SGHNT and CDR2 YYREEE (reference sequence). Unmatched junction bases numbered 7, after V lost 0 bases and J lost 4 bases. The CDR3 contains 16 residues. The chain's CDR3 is CASSLGTSVGGETQYF. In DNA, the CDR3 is TGTGCCAGCAGCTTGGGGACTAGCGTGGGGGGAGAGACCCAGTACTTC.

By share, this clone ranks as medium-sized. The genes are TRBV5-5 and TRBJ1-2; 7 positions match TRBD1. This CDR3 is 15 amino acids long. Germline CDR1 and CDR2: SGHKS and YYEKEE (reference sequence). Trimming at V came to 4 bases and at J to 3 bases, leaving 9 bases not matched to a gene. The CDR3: CASSLGTEQYYGYTF. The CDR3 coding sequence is TGTGCCAGCAGCCTTGGGACAGAGCAGTACTATGGCTACACCTTC. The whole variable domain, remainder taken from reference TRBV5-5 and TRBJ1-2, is DAGVTQSPTHLIKTRGQQVTLRCSPISGHKSVSWYQQVLGQGPQFIFQYYEKEERGRGNFPDRFSARQFPNYSSELNVNALLLGDSALYLCASSLGTEQYYGYTFGSGTRLTVV.

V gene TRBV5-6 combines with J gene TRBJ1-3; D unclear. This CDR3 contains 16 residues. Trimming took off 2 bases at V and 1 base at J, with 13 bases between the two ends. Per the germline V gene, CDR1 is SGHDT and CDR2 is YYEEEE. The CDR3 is CASSFLGDRSGNTIYF. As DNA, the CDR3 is TGTGCCAGCAGCTTCCTTGGTGATCGATCTGGAAACACCATATATTTT.

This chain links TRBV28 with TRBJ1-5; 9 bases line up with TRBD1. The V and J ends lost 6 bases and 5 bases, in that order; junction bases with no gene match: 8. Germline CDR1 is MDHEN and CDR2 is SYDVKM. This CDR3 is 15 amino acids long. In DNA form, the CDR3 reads TGTGCCAGCAGCCTTGGGACAGGGCGGGATCAGCCCCAGCATTTT. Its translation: CASSLGTGRDQPQHF.

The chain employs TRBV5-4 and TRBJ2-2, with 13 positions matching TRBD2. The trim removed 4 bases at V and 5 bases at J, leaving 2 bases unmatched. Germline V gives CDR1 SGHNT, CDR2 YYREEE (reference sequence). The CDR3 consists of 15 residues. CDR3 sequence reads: CASSAGLAGTGELFF. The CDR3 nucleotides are TGTGCCAGCAGCGCGGGACTAGCGGGGACCGGGGAGCTGTTTTTT. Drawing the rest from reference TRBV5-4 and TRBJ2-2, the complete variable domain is ETGVTQSPTHLIKTRGQQVTLRCSSQSGHNTVSWYQQALGQGPQFIFQYYREEENGRGNFPPRFSGLQFPNYSSELNVNALELDDSALYLCASSAGLAGTGELFFGEGSRLTVL.

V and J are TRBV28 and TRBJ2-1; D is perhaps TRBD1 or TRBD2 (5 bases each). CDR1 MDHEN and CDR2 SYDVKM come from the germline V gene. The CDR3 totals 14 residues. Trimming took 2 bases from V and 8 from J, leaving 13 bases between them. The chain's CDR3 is CASSLVFRGHEQFF. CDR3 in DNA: TGTGCCAGCAGTTTAGTCTTCCGGGGCCATGAGCAGTTCTTC.

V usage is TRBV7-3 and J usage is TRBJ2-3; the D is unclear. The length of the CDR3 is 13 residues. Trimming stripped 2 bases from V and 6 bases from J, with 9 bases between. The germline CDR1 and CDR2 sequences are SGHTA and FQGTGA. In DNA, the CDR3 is TGTGCCAGCAGCTTATTTGCTTCCGATACGCAGTATTTT. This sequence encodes CASSLFASDTQYF.

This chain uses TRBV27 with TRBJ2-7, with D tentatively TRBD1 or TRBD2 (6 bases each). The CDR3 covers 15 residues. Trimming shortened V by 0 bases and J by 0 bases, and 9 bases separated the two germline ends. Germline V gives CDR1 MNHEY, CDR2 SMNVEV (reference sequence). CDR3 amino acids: CASSLSTGASYEQYF. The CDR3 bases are TGTGCCAGCAGTTTATCCACGGGGGCCTCCTACGAGCAGTACTTC.

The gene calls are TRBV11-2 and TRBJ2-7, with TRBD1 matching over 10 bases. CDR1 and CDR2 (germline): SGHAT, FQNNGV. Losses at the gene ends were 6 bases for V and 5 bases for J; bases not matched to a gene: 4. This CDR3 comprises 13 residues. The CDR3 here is CASRFGTGDEQYF. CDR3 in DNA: TGTGCCAGCAGATTCGGGACAGGGGACGAGCAGTACTTC.

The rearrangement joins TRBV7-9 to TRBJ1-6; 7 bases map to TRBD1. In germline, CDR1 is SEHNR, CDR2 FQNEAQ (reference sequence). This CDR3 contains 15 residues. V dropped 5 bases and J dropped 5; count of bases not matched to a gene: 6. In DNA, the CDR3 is TGTGCCAGCAGCCGTCGGGACAGTAATAATTCACCCCTCCACTTT. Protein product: CASSRRDSNNSPLHF.

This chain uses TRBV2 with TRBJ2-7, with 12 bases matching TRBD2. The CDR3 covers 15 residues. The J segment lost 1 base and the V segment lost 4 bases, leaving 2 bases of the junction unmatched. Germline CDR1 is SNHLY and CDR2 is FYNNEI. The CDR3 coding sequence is TGTGCCAGCAGTGCAACTAGCGGGAGGTCCTACGAGCAGTACTTC. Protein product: CASSATSGRSYEQYF.